This T cell receptor (beta chain) was profiled in a study of cytomegalovirus exposure and HLA in healthy donors. General study points: In a later analysis, a missense DCLRE1C variant was linked to TCR beta V- and J-gene trimming. Sequences of the TCR beta chain were said to predict the HLA-A and HLA-B alleles of most subjects accurately.

A multiplex PCR was run with 60 Vbeta primers and 13 Jbeta primers. The assay was immunoSEQ multiplex PCR, and TCRdb's table has in-frame clones only and misses some. Of over 150,000 clones listed, roughly 77% are singletons. A note on this clone: Its target is unknown.

Germline loops: CDR1 MNHNS, CDR2 SASEGT. The CDR3 contains 15 residues. Trimming shortened V by 6 bases and J by 0 bases, and 14 bases separated the two germline ends. The sequencing input was PBMCs. The chain carries TRBV6-1 and TRBJ1-2; unclear D gene. The TCR originated in a male donor in good health and CMV-seronegative. This CDR3 reads CASSTAEATNYGYTF. CDR3 sequence (DNA): TGTGCCAGCAGCACCGCAGAGGCAACTAACTATGGCTACACCTTC.